Listed below are T cell receptor beta chains from one sample, sequenced in a study of cytomegalovirus exposure and HLA in healthy donors. The assay was immunoSEQ multiplex PCR, and TCRdb's table has in-frame clones only and misses some. This sample has a few hundred thousand clones, with over 70% found just once. The sample was PBMCs. The receptors were sampled from a girl aged 2-10 years in good health and CMV-seronegative. The conserved cysteine and the conserved F or W are not part of the CDR3 here. D genes are given only for firm matches.

CDR3 protein | V gene | D gene | J gene
ASSSLGGPSIETQY | TRBV7-8 | . | TRBJ2-5
ASSLELAAVYEQY | TRBV5-1 | TRBD2 | TRBJ2-7
ASSGRGYRNTEAF | TRBV25-1 | . | TRBJ1-1
ASSSPGTGPLRQY | TRBV7-9 | TRBD1 | TRBJ2-7
SARSSGDQPQH | TRBV29-1 | . | TRBJ1-5
ASSLVGGGNEQF | TRBV5-1 | TRBD2 | TRBJ2-1
ASSVYRGLSTEAF | TRBV19 | TRBD1 | TRBJ1-1
ASSLASGFGTDTQY | TRBV11-2 | . | TRBJ2-3
ASSSDREYYGYT | TRBV5-1 | TRBD1 | TRBJ1-2
ASNSGRVDPYEQY | TRBV6-1 | TRBD2 | TRBJ2-7
ASSEGRSGSHEQY | TRBV25-1 | TRBD2 | .
ACTQDHHYEQY | TRBV30 | . | TRBJ2-7
ASSSGGLNEQF | TRBV7-6 | TRBD1 | TRBJ2-1
ASRGMGTSGGTQY | TRBV2 | TRBD2 | TRBJ2-3
ASSSAYEQY | TRBV7-9 | . | TRBJ2-7
ASRSSGGAQDTQY | TRBV6-5 | TRBD2 | TRBJ2-3
ASSGLDHNEQF | TRBV9 | . | TRBJ2-1
ASSVGQGVGTEAF | TRBV6-1 | TRBD1 | TRBJ1-1
ASSIDRGQETQY | TRBV19 | TRBD1 | TRBJ2-5
ASTIAGITYNEQF | TRBV5-6 | TRBD2 | TRBJ2-1
ASPVLPQGTDTQY | TRBV10-1 | . | TRBJ2-3
ASSSMGLAGAVGELF | TRBV27 | TRBD2 | TRBJ2-2
ASSADSGRGGGELF | TRBV6-4 | TRBD2 | TRBJ2-2
AISESGGRGDNEQF | TRBV10-3 | . | TRBJ2-1
ASRSGTGEPNYGYT | TRBV28 | TRBD1 | TRBJ1-2
ASSSDRQITNSPLH | TRBV7-9 | TRBD1 | TRBJ1-6
ASSQNTGDGNTIY | TRBV6-5 | TRBD1 | TRBJ1-3
ASSGPAGHNYGYT | TRBV6-1 | . | TRBJ1-2
ASSGLAGGETQY | TRBV6-5 | TRBD2 | TRBJ2-5
ASSYSGAAYNEQF | TRBV6-6 | . | TRBJ2-1
ASSPSPRDLGNTIY | TRBV4-1 | . | TRBJ1-3
ASSLSPSGSYEQF | TRBV7-2 | TRBD2 | TRBJ2-1
ASSRQGSYEQY | TRBV27 | TRBD1 | TRBJ2-7
ASSLMTSGRSKF | TRBV28 | TRBD2 | TRBJ2-1
AMAGTSTYNEQF | TRBV10-3 | . | TRBJ2-1
ASSVGASGIYNEQF | TRBV9 | TRBD2 | TRBJ2-1